Ten or more counts support the clone carrying this T cell receptor beta chain. Its antigen is still unknown. Staff drew ten milliliters of peripheral blood from each donor. These data come from a study of blood T cells in healthy people across ages. Whole-study findings and limits: Aged donors had fewer naive CD4+ cells and lower diversity than long-lived donors.

Together with a sample-barcoded 5' primer, a J-beta primer mix was included in a second PCR lasting about 7 to 12 cycles. TCRdb independently ran MiXCR on the 5' RACE reads; one entry per CDR3 protein. The sample lists about a million distinct CDR3 sequences, roughly 47% occurring once. Germline lookup yields CDR1 SGHTA and CDR2 FQGTGA. V lost 1 base to trimming and J lost 0 bases, with 5 bases between them. The CDR3 is 14 amino acids. The sample was blood. The receptor comes from a woman aged 60-75 years in good health. The chain carries TRBV7-3 and TRBJ2-3; D uncertain. The DNA of the CDR3 is TGTGCCAGCAGCTTAATGCCTAGCACAGATACGCAGTATTTT. It yields the protein CASSLMPSTDTQYF. Drawing the rest from reference TRBV7-3 and TRBJ2-3, the complete variable domain is GAGVSQTPSNKVTEKGKYVELRCDPISGHTALYWYRQSLGQGPEFLIYFQGTGAADDSGLPNDRFFAVRPEGSVSTLKIQRTERGDSAVYLCASSLMPSTDTQYFGPGTRLTVL.